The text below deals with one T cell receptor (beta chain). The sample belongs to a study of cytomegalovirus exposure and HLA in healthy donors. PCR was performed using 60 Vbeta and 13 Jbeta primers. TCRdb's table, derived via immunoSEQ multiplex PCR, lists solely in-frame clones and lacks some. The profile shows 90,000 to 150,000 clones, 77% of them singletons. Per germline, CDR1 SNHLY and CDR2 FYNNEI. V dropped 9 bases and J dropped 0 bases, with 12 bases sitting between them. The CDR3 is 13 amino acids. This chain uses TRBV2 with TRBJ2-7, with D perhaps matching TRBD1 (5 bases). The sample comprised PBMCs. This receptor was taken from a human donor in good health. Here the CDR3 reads CASTDISSYEQYF. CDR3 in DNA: TGTGCCAGTACGGACATAAGCTCCTACGAGCAGTACTTC.